This T cell receptor beta chain comes out of a study of shared clonotypes between healthy human individuals. Study-wide context: The study used three CD4 naive, three CD4 memory, two CD8 naive and one CD8 memory plate per donor.

A CD45RA-negative memory subset and a CD45RA+ naive subset were separated from the CD4+ cells. Sequencing was at deep level. Repertoires were generated with immunoSEQ multiplex PCR, while TCRdb's copy carries only in-frame clones and drops some. Found here are around 2,000,000 clones, about 95% of them singletons; the top ten hold around 0.13%. Study-level results: Around 5% of naive CD4 clonotypes were common to a handful of donors.

For this clone: The antigen remains undetermined.

The junction had 3 bases not matched to a gene; V was cut back by 1 base and J by 6 bases. Germline CDR1 reads SEHNR; CDR2 reads FQNEAQ (reference sequence). The CDR3 contains 13 residues. The gene calls are TRBV7-9 and TRBJ2-7; 7 positions agree with TRBD1. This TCR came from a man between 18 and 35 years old in good health. The sequencing input was naive CD4+ T cells sorted from blood. Subset reported: CD45RA+ positively selected. The CDR3 here is CASSLEGAGEQYF. The CDR3, as DNA: TGTGCCAGCAGCTTAGAGGGGGCCGGCGAGCAGTACTTC.